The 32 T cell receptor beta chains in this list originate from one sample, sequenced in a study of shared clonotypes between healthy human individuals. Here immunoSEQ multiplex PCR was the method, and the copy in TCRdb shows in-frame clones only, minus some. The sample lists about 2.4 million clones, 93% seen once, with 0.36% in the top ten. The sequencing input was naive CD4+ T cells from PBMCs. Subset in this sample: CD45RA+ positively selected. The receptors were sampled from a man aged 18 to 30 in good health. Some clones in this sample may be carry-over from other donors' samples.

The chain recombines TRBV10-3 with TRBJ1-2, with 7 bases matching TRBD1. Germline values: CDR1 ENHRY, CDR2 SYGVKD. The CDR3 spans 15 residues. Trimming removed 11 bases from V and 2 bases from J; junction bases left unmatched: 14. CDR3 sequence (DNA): TGTGCCGCGAACCCGGGACAGATAGAGAACTATGGCTACACCTTC. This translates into CAANPGQIENYGYTF.

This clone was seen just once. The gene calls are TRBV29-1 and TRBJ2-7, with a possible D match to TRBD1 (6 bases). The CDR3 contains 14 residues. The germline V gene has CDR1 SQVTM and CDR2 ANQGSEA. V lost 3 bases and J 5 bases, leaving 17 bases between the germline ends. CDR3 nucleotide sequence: TGCAGCGTTGATATTTGGCAGGGGATCAACGAGCAGTACTTC. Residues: CSVDIWQGINEQYF.

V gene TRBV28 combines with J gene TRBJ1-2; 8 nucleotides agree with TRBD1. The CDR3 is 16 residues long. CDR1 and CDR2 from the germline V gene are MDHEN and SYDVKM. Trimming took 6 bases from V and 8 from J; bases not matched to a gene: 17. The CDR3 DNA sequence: TGTGCCAGCAGCCTGCCTTACCAGGACAGGGCGACCGGCTACACCTTC. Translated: CASSLPYQDRATGYTF.

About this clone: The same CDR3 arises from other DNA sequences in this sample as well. CDR3 sequence reads: CASSLTPGEKLFF. As DNA, the CDR3 is TGCGCCAGCAGCTTGACCCCGGGTGAAAAACTGTTTTTT. The chain couples TRBV5-1 to TRBJ1-4, with D unresolved. V shed 1 base and J shed 7 bases, with 8 bases lying between them. Germline assignment: CDR1 SGHRS and CDR2 YFSETQ. The CDR3 spans 13 residues.

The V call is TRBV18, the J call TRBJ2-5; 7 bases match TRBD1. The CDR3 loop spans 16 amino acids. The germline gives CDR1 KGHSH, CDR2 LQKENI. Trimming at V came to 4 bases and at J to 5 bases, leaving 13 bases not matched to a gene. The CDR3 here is CASSHSRGRVGETQYF. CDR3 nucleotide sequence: TGTGCCAGCTCACACTCCAGGGGGAGAGTGGGGGAGACCCAGTACTTC.

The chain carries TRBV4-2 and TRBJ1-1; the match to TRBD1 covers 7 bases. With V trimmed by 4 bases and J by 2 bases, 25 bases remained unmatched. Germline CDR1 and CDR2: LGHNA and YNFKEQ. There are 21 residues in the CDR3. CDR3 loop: CASSPTAGQKNALGGNTEAFF. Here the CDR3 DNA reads TGTGCCAGCAGCCCCACTGCGGGACAGAAGAATGCTTTAGGAGGAAACACTGAAGCTTTCTTT.

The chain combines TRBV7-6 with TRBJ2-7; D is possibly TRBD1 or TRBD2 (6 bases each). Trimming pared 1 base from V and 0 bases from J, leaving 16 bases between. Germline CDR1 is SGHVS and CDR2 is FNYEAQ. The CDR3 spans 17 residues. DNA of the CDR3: TGTGCCAGCAGCTTAGAACGTCGGGGGCCCAGCTCCTACGAGCAGTACTTC. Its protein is CASSLERRGPSSYEQYF.

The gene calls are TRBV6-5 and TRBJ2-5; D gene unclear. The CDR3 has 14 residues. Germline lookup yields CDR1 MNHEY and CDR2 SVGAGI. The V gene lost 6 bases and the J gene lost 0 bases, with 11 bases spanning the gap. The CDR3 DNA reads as TGTGCCAGCAGCCCGAGCTTCAACCAAGAGACCCAGTACTTC. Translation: CASSPSFNQETQYF.

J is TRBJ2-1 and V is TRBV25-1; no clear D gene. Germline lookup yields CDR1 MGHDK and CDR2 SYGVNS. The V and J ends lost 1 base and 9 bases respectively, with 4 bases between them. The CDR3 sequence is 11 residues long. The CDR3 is CASSEFGEQFF. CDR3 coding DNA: TGTGCCAGCAGTGAATTTGGTGAGCAGTTCTTC.

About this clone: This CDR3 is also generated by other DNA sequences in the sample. The CDR3 here is CASSRADYGYTF. CDR3 in DNA: TGTGCCAGCAGCCGCGCGGATTATGGCTACACCTTC. This sequence joins TRBV7-9 and TRBJ1-2, with D unresolved. The CDR3 extends over 12 amino acids. The V and J ends lost 5 bases and 5 bases respectively, with 9 bases between them. Germline-derived CDR1 and CDR2 are SEHNR and FQNEAQ (reference sequence).

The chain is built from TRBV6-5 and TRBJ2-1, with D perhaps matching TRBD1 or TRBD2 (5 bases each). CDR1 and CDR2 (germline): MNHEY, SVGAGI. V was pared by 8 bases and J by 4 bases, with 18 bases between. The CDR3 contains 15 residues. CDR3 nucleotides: TGTGCCAGCGACGTAAGAGGGGTACCGTACAATGAGCAGTTCTTC. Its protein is CASDVRGVPYNEQFF.

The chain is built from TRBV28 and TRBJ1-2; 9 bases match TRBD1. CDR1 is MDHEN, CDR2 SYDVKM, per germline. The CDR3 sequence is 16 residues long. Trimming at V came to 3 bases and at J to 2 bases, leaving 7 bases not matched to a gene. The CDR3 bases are TGTGCCAGCAGTTTCCCACAGGGGGCGCTGAACTATGGCTACACCTTC. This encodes CASSFPQGALNYGYTF.

This CDR3 is CASNPVAGGYNEQFF. In DNA, the CDR3 is TGTGCCAGCAACCCAGTAGCGGGGGGCTACAATGAGCAGTTCTTC. This chain joins TRBV7-2 and TRBJ2-1; 10 nucleotides agree with TRBD2. The CDR3 runs 15 residues. Germline V gene lookup returns CDR1 SGHTA and CDR2 FQGNSA. V was clipped by 7 bases and J by 3 bases; unmatched bases: 6.

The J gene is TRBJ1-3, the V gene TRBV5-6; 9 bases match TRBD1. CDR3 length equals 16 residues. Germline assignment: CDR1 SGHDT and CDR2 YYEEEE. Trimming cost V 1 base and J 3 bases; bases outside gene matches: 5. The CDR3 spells CASSLYGQGFGNTIYF. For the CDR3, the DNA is TGTGCCAGCAGCTTGTATGGACAGGGGTTTGGAAACACCATATATTTT.

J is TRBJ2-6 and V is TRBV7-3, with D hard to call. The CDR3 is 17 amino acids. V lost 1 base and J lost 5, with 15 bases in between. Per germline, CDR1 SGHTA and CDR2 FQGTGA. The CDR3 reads CASSLNAGSGWANVLTF. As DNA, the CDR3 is TGTGCCAGCAGCTTAAACGCAGGCTCTGGCTGGGCCAACGTCCTGACTTTC.

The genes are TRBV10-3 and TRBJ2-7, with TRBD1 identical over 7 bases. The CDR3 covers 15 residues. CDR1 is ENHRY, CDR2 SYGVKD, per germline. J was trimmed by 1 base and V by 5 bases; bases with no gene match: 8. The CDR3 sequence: CAISKTPGQSYEQYF. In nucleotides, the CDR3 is TGTGCCATCAGTAAAACCCCGGGACAGTCCTACGAGCAGTACTTC.

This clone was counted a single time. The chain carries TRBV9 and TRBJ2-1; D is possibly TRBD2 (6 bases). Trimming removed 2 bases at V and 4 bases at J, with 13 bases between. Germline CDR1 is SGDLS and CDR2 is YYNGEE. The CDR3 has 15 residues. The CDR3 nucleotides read TGTGCCAGCAGCGTTCAGCGGGCAAATTACAATGAGCAGTTCTTC. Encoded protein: CASSVQRANYNEQFF.

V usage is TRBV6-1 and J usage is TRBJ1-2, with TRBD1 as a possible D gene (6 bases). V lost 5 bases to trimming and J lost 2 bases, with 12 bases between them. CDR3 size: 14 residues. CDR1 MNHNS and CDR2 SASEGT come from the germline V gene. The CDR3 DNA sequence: TGTGCCAGCAGTCGCAGGGGCGAAAACTATGGCTACACCTTC. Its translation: CASSRRGENYGYTF.

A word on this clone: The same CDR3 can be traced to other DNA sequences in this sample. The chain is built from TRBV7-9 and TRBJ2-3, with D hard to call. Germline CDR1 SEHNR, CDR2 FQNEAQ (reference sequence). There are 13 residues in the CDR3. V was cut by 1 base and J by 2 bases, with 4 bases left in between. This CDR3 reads CASSLGFTDTQYF. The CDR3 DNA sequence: TGTGCCAGCAGCTTAGGATTCACAGATACGCAGTATTTT.

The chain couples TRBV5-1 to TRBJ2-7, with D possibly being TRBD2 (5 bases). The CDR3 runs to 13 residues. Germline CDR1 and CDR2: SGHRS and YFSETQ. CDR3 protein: CPGYGERSYEQYF. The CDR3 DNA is TGCCCAGGATACGGGGAACGTTCCTACGAGCAGTACTTC.

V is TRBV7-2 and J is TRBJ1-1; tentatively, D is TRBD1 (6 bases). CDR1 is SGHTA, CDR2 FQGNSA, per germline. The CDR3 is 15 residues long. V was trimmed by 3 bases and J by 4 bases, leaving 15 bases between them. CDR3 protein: CASSFYREKGTEAFF. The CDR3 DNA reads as TGTGCCAGCAGCTTTTACAGGGAGAAGGGCACTGAAGCTTTCTTT. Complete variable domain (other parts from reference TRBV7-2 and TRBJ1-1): GAGVSQSPSNKVTEKGKDVELRCDPISGHTALYWYRQSLGQGLEFLIYFQGNSAPDKSGLPSDRFSAERTGGSVSTLTIQRTQQEDSAVYLCASSFYREKGTEAFFGQGTRLTVV.

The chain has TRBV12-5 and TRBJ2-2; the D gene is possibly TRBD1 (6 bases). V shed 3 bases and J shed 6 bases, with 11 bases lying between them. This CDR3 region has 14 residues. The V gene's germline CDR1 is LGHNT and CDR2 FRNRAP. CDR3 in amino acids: CASGLGRGAGELFF. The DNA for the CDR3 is TGTGCTAGTGGTTTAGGCAGGGGCGCCGGGGAGCTGTTTTTT.

CDR3 residues: CASSLLSGGPGGYTF. DNA of the CDR3: TGTGCCAGCAGCTTACTAAGCGGAGGCCCGGGGGGCTACACCTTC. The chain joins TRBV7-2 to TRBJ1-2; D unresolved. The CDR3 totals 15 residues. Germline values: CDR1 SGHTA, CDR2 FQGNSA. V was pared by 2 bases and J by 8 bases, with 18 bases between.

CDR3 sequence (DNA): TGTGCCACTAGGAAGGGGAAAGAGACCCAGTACTTC. Its translation: CATRKGKETQYF. The rearrangement joins TRBV7-9 to TRBJ2-5; possible D gene TRBD1, 5 bases. The CDR3 sequence is 12 residues long. Trimming cost V 10 bases and J 3 bases, with 12 bases left between them. CDR1 SEHNR and CDR2 FQNEAQ come from the germline V gene (reference sequence).

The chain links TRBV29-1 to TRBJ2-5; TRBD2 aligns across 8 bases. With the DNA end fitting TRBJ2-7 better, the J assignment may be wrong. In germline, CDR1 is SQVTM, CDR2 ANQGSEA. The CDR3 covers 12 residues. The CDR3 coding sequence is TGCAGCGGAAGCGGGAGCTCCTACGAGCAGTACTTC. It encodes CSGSGSSYEQYF.

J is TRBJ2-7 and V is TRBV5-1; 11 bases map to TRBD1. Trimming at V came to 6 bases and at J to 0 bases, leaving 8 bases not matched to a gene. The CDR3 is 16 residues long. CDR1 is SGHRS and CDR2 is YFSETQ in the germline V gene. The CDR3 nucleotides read TGCGCCAGCACCGGTGGGACAGGGGGTATCTCCTACGAGCAGTACTTC. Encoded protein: CASTGGTGGISYEQYF.

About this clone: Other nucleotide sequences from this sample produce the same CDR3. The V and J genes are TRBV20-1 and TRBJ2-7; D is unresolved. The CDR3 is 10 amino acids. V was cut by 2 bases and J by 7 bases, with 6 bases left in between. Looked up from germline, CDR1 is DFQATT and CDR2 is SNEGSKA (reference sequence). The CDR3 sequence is CSARKEEQYF. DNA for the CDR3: TGCAGTGCTAGAAAGGAAGAGCAGTACTTC.

CDR3 residues: CASSLGTVNNSPLHF. The CDR3 coding sequence is TGTGCCAGCAGCTTAGGGACAGTAAATAATTCACCCCTCCACTTT. The genes are TRBV7-2 and TRBJ1-6, with D maybe TRBD1 (6 bases). The V and J ends lost 1 base and 5 bases respectively, with 9 bases between them. This CDR3 is 15 amino acids long. CDR1 SGHTA and CDR2 FQGNSA come from the germline V gene.

CDR3 protein: CASGGVIGRHEQFF. CDR3 DNA: TGTGCCAGCGGGGGGGTTATCGGGAGGCATGAGCAGTTCTTC. This sequence joins TRBV28 and TRBJ2-1, with 7 bases aligning to TRBD2. The germline CDR1 and CDR2 sequences are MDHEN and SYDVKM. The CDR3 sequence is 14 residues long. V was pared by 8 bases and J by 8 bases, with 12 bases of the junction left unmatched.

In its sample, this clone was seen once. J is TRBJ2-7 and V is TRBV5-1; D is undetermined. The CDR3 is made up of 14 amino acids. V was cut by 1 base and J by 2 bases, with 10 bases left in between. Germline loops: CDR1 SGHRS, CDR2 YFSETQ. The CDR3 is CASSLPEATYEQYF. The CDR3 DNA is TGCGCCAGCAGCTTGCCAGAGGCCACCTACGAGCAGTACTTC.

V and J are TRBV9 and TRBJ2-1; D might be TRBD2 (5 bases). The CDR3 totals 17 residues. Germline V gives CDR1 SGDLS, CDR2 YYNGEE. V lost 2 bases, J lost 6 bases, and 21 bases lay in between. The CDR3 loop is CASSVGWGGRAVNEQFF. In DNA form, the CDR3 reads TGTGCCAGCAGCGTCGGTTGGGGTGGGCGGGCGGTCAATGAGCAGTTCTTC.

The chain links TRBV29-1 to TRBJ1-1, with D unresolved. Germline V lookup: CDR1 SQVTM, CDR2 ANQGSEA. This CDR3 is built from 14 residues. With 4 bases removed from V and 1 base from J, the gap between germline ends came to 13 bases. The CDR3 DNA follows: TGCAGCGTTGGAGTTGACTCCCCGAACACTGAAGCTTTCTTT. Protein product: CSVGVDSPNTEAFF.